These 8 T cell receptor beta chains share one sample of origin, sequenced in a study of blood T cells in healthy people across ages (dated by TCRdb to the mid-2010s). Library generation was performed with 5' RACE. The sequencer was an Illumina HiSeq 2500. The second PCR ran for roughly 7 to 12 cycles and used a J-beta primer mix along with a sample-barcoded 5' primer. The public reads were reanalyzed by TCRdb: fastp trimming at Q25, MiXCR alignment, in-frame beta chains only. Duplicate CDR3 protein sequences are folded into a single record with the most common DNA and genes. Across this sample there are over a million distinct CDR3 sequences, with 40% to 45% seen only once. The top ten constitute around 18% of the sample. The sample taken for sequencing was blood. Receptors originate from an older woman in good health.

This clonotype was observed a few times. The DNA for the CDR3 is TGCGCCAGCAGCTTGATGGCAGGAGGAGCCTACGAGCAGTACTTC. Translated, it gives CASSLMAGGAYEQYF. The V gene is TRBV5-1, the J gene TRBJ2-7, with a weak D call TRBD2 (5 bases). The CDR3 extends over 15 amino acids. Trimming left V 1 base short and J 2 bases short, with 13 bases between. From germline, CDR1 is SGHRS and CDR2 YFSETQ.

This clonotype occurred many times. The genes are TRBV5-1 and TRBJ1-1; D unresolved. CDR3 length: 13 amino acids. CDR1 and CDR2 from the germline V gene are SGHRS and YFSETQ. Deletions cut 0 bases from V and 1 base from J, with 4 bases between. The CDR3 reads CASSLARNTEAFF. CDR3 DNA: TGCGCCAGCAGCTTGGCCAGGAACACTGAAGCTTTCTTT.

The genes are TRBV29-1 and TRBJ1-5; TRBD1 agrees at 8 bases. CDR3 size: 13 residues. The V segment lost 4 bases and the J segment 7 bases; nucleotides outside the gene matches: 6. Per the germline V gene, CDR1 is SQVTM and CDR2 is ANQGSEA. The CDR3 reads CSVVAGGGQPQHF. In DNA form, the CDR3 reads TGCAGCGTTGTGGCAGGGGGCGGGCAGCCCCAGCATTTT.

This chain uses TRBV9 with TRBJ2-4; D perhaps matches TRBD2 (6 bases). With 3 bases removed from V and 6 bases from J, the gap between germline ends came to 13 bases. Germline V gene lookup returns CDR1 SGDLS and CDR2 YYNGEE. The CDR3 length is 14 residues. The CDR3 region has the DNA TGTGCCAGCAGCGCGCCTAGCGACCCAAACATTCAGTACTTC. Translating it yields CASSAPSDPNIQYF.

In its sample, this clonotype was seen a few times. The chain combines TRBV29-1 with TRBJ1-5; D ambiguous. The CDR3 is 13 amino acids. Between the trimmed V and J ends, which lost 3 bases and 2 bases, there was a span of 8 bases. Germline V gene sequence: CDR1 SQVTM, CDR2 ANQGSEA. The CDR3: CSVEVQGNQPQHF. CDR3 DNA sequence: TGCAGCGTTGAGGTCCAGGGCAATCAGCCCCAGCATTTT.

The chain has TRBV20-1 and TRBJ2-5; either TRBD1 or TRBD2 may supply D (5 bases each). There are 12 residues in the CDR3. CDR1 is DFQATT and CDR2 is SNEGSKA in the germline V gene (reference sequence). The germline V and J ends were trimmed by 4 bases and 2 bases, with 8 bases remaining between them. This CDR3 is CSAIEGQETQYF. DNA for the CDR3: TGCAGTGCTATTGAGGGGCAAGAGACCCAGTACTTC.

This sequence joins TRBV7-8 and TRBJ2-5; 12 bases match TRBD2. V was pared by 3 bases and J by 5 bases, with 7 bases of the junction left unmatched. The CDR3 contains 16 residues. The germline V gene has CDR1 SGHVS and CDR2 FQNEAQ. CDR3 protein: CASSFRLAGGQETQYF. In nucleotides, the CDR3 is TGTGCCAGCAGCTTTCGGCTAGCGGGAGGGCAGGAGACCCAGTACTTC.

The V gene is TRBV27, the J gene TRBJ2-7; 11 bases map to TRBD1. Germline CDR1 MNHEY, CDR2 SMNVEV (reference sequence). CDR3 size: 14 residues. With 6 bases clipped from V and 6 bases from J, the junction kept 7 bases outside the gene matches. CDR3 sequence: CASRGTGGKREQYF. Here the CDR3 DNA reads TGTGCCAGCAGAGGGACAGGGGGAAAGCGCGAGCAGTACTTC.